These T cell receptor beta chains were read from a single sample in a study of beta chain features in type 1 diabetes. Produced via immunoSEQ multiplex PCR; TCRdb's table is partial and in-frame only. The sample has nearly 250,000 clones, more than 65% seen once; the top ten hold about 0.05%. The sample taken for sequencing was naive CD4+ T cells from blood. Receptor source: a man aged 25 to 40 in good health. The conserved cysteine and the conserved F or W are not part of the CDR3 here. The order of the fields is V gene, D gene, clone size, CDR3 protein. The D gene is left open where the match is weak. The size entry is marked missing in some rows and otherwise reads once, few, many or a size class.

>TRBV4-1|NA|NA
ASSQEEGTDTQY
>TRBV30|NA|NA
AWSGQPTQY
>TRBV10-3|TRBD1|once
AISERTGADSPLH
>TRBV10-3|NA|NA
AISGTENTEAF
>TRBV30|NA|NA
AWSPPVGGCQPQH
>TRBV29-1|NA|NA
SVGGVVTDTQY
>TRBV29-1|NA|NA
SVETMTATNTEAF
>TRBV7-9|NA|NA
ASSGLPGTQY
>TRBV10-3|NA|NA
AISGRTEPRGGYT
>TRBV27|NA|NA
ASSGSSVRPSYEQY
>TRBV30|NA|few
AWSVGGTPPLH
>TRBV15|TRBD1|NA
ATSPRTGGRETQY
>TRBV20-1|NA|NA
SAIHLDYT
>TRBV7-2|TRBD1|NA
ASSIGQGSSNEQF
>TRBV29-1|TRBD2|few
SVGLALVQETQY
>TRBV14|TRBD2|NA
ASSQSRLAGLQETQY
>TRBV30|NA|NA
AWVGWDRMYGYT
>TRBV30|NA|NA
AWSRGGDEQY
>TRBV9|TRBD2|few
ASSARLADYNEQF
>TRBV28|NA|NA
ASREDSYNEQF
>TRBV29-1|TRBD2|NA
SVDRGRDEQF
>TRBV4-2|TRBD1|NA
ASSQTTGGYEQY
>TRBV29-1|NA|NA
SVGQLYNEQF
>TRBV30|NA|NA
AWKKQELTGELF
>TRBV7-9|TRBD2|NA
ASSPLRLAGRHEQF
>TRBV15|NA|few
ATSRPGNPYQETQY
>TRBV30|NA|NA
AWSPGSNTQY
>TRBV2|NA|NA
ASSEILNEKLF
>TRBV18|NA|NA
ASSPGRDNEQF
>TRBV4-1|NA|NA
ASSLVSGRTDTQY
>TRBV4-3|NA|NA
ASRQDGTSGANVLT
>TRBV30|TRBD2|once
AWRAGTSGSRSTDTQY
>TRBV7-9|NA|NA
ASTLGTPDGYT
>TRBV7-2|NA|NA
ASSFAGTPYEQY
>TRBV30|NA|NA
AWSRVQANTEAF
>TRBV10-3|TRBD1|NA
AISVGSRDRGTQY
>TRBV4-3|TRBD2|NA
ASSQEGTSGTQNEQF
>TRBV30|NA|few
AWSDQLNTEAF
>TRBV9|NA|NA
ASSVGQGSLGTQY
>TRBV28|NA|NA
ASSFTGTPQETQY
>TRBV4-3|NA|few
ASSQGQYNEQF
>TRBV7-9|NA|NA
ASSSTWGQRRQDTQY
>TRBV5-1|NA|NA
ASRRGQETQY
>TRBV9|NA|NA
ASSVGPQVGVSGANVLT
>TRBV7-9|NA|NA
ASSFGAETQY
>TRBV9|TRBD1|NA
ASSVGFAGGSYNEQF
>TRBV7-9|NA|NA
ASSFGGAYTDTQY
>TRBV30|NA|NA
AWSVRGEAF
>TRBV7-2|TRBD2|NA
ASSSSGRGRNEQF
>TRBV4-3|NA|few
ASSREVSTDTQY
>TRBV9|NA|NA
ASTEGGLTDTQY
>TRBV4-3|NA|few
ASSVQGSSYNEQF
>TRBV30|NA|few
AWRGYNEQF